This TCR beta chain comes out of a study of T cells in Graves' hyperthyroidism and ophthalmopathy. Study information: Before any treatment, at initial diagnosis, peripheral blood was collected. Points from the study as a whole: Most thyroid clonotypes with frequency above 0.001 were detected in blood.

RNA transcripts yielded amplified TCR beta CDR3 regions. The HTBI primer set served for first-round RT-PCR of the TCR CDR3. TCRdb independently ran MiXCR on the multiplex PCR reads; one entry per CDR3 protein. The sample lists hundreds of thousands of distinct CDR3 sequences; around 15% were seen once. CDR3 length: 14 amino acids. From germline, CDR1 is SGHRS and CDR2 YFSETQ. Between the trimmed V and J ends, which lost 0 bases and 5 bases, there was a span of 11 bases. Exclusion of a patient resulted from uncontrolled infection, other autoimmune disease, pregnancy or lactation. This clonotype was detected many times. The antigen is unknown.

This chain joins TRBV5-1 and TRBJ1-1; D unclear. This sequence originates from a woman aged 40 to 55 with Graves' ophthalmopathy. The sample was blood. CDR3 DNA sequence: TGCGCCAGCAGCTTGGGACCTGGGGTTACTGAAGCTTTCTTT. Protein product: CASSLGPGVTEAFF.